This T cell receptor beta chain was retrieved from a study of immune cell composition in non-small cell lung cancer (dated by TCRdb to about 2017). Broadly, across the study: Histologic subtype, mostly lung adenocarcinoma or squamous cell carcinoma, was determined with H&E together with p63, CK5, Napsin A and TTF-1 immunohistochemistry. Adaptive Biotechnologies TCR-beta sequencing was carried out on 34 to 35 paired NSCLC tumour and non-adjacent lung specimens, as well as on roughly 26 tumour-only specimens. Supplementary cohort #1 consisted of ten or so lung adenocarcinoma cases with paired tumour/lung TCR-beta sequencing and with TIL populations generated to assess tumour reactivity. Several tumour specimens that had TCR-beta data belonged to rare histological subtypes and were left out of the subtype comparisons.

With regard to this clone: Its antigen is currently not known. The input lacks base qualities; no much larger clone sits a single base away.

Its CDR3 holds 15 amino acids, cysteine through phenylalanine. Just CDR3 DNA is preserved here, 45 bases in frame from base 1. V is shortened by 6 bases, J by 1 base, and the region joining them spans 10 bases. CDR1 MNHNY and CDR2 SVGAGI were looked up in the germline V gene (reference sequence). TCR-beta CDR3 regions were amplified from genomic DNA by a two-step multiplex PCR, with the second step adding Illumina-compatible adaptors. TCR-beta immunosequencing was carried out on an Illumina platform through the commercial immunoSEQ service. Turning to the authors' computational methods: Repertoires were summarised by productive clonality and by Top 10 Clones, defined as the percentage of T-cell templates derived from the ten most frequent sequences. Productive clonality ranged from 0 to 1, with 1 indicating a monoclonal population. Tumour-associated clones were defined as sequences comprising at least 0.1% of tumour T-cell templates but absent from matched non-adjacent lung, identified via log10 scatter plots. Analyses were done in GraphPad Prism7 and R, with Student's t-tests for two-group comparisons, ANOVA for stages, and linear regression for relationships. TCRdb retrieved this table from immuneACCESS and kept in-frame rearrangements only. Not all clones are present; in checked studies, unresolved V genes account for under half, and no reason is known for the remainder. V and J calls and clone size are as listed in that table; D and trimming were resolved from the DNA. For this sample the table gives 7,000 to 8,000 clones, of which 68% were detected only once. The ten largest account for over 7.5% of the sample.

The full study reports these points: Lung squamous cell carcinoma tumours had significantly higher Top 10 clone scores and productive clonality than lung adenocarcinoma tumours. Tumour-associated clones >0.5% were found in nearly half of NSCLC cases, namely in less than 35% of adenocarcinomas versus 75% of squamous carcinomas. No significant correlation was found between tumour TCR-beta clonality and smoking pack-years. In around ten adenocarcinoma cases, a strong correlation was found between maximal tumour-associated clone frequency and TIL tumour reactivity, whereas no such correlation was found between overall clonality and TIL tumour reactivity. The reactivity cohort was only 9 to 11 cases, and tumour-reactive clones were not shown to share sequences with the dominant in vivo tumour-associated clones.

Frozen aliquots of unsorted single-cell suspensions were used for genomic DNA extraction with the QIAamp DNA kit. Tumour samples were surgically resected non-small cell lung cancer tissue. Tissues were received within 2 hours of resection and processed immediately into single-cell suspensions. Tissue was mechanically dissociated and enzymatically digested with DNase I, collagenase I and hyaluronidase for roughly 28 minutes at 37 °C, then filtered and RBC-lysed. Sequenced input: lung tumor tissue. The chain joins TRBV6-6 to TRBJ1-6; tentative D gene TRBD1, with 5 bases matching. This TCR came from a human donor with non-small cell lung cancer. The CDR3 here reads CASRQPGSYNSPLHF. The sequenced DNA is TGTGCCAGCAGACAACCAGGGTCCTATAATTCACCCCTCCACTTT.